This T cell receptor (beta chain) was sequenced during a study of blood T cell repertoires in COVID-19. Study-wide background: Acute and convalescent COVID-19 specimens originated in the United States, Italy and Spain. T cells, B-cell-depleted T cells, or PBMCs supplied cDNA or gDNA.

Per germline, CDR1 SGHNT and CDR2 YYREEE (reference sequence). V lost 1 base and J lost 4, with 11 bases in between. CDR3 length equals 14 residues. How the authors handled the data: Reference gene primers were amplified, and this amplification served to estimate nucleated cell counts. Sequencing used immunoSEQ multiplex PCR; TCRdb keeps in-frame clones, though not all of them. The DNA was the basis for D and trimming; V, J and clone size are from that table. In the table there are about 55,000 clones, roughly 80% of which are singletons. The sample consisted of peripheral blood. J is TRBJ1-2 and V is TRBV5-4; no firm D call. This clonotype was sampled from a human donor in a cohort sampled during active or convalescent COVID-19. The CDR3 DNA is TGTGCCAGCAGCTTGAATTACAGAACCTATGGCTACACCTTC. Residues: CASSLNYRTYGYTF.